This is a list of T cell receptor beta chains from one sample in a study of blood T cell repertoires in COVID-19. Only in-frame clones appear in the TCRdb table, and some are missing; sequencing was by immunoSEQ multiplex PCR. The repertoire holds around 110,000 clones, with approximately 81% as singletons. Source material: peripheral blood. The source of these receptors is a human donor in a cohort sampled during active COVID-19. Both conserved end residues are trimmed from each CDR3. Each record gives: CDR3 protein, D gene, V gene, J gene. A D gene is named only where the DNA matches it firmly.

ASNPLAGRHNEQF	TRBD2	TRBV6-5	TRBJ2-1
ASTALEGYNEQF	-	TRBV11-2	TRBJ2-1
ASSLNGLMGEKLF	-	TRBV5-1	TRBJ1-4
SATPQDGYT	-	TRBV20-1	TRBJ1-2
ASSLATGSSYNEQF	-	TRBV5-8	TRBJ2-1
ASSLDRAETQY	-	TRBV5-6	TRBJ2-5
ASSWGGTSGIATDTQY	TRBD2	TRBV28	TRBJ2-3
ASSRRERNEQF	-	TRBV18	TRBJ2-1
ASSGQGADNQPQH	TRBD1	TRBV2	TRBJ1-5
ASSPLAGLQNIQY	TRBD2	TRBV18	TRBJ2-4
ASSANLGGNTEAF	-	TRBV2	TRBJ1-1
ASSLEGGAYEQY	-	TRBV5-6	TRBJ2-7
ASSLAGPDTNYGYT	-	TRBV7-2	TRBJ1-2
ASSLQGVGLGEQF	-	TRBV27	TRBJ2-1
ASTIRDFGDEQF	-	TRBV7-8	TRBJ2-1
ASTIGTSEYNEQF	TRBD2	TRBV19	TRBJ2-1
ASSSGTPTYEQY	-	TRBV28	TRBJ2-7
AISGSRAEDQETQY	-	TRBV10-3	TRBJ2-5
ASSLDLASGSNEQF	TRBD2	TRBV11-2	TRBJ2-1
ASSPGTGEPGANVLT	TRBD1	TRBV18	TRBJ2-6
ASSKTGSTDTQY	TRBD1	TRBV7-9	TRBJ2-3
ASSGQGDTEAF	TRBD1	TRBV5-1	TRBJ1-1
ASSVGQGDSQPQH	TRBD1	TRBV9	TRBJ1-5
ATTQGAWGQETQY	TRBD1	TRBV5-1	TRBJ2-5
ASSQVLQNNEQF	-	TRBV4-2	TRBJ2-1
ASSPGQIETQY	TRBD1	TRBV19	TRBJ2-5
ASSFTANYGYT	-	TRBV27	TRBJ1-2
AISETGRGTEAF	-	TRBV10-3	TRBJ1-1
ASSPTPGGGQETQY	TRBD2	TRBV5-1	TRBJ2-5
ASSEMGQGEYGYT	TRBD1	TRBV19	TRBJ1-2
AGQDLNSPLH	-	TRBV2	TRBJ1-6
ASRPGQGGDQPQH	TRBD1	TRBV28	TRBJ1-5
ATSDPIRYSTDTQY	-	TRBV24-1	TRBJ2-3
ATGQTTNEKLF	TRBD1	TRBV19	TRBJ1-4
ASSQDRAGGMETQY	TRBD2	TRBV4-3	TRBJ2-5
ASSFSSATDTQY	-	TRBV5-1	TRBJ2-3
AHMRTGSGEQY	TRBD1	TRBV30	TRBJ2-7
ASSPPSGQLIRSYGYT	-	TRBV18	TRBJ1-2
ASKINRVGNSPLH	-	TRBV7-8	TRBJ1-6
ASSSGLAGVTHTQY	TRBD2	TRBV28	TRBJ2-3
ASGLGLAGETQY	TRBD2	TRBV12-5	TRBJ2-5
AWREGAKLYEQY	-	TRBV30	TRBJ2-7
ASTLDRALNTEAF	TRBD1	TRBV19	TRBJ1-1
ASSELTGKYGYT	TRBD1	TRBV5-4	TRBJ1-2
ASSLGTVGDTQY	-	TRBV5-1	TRBJ2-3
ASSPGLVDNEQF	-	TRBV9	TRBJ2-1
ASSQAGGPGGELF	TRBD2	TRBV4-2	TRBJ2-2
ASSPQGWGHQSSGANVLT	-	TRBV27	TRBJ2-6
AISRSGSSYNEQF	TRBD2	TRBV10-3	TRBJ2-1
ASSFIGGSGNTIY	-	TRBV5-4	TRBJ1-3
AISPGQTNTGELF	TRBD1	TRBV10-3	TRBJ2-2
ASSLTGNEQF	-	TRBV5-1	TRBJ2-1